The clone carrying this T cell receptor beta chain was recorded once. Here immunoSEQ multiplex PCR was the method, and the copy in TCRdb shows in-frame clones only, minus some. The repertoire includes roughly 300,000 clones, over 70% of them detected once, and about 1.2% sits in the top ten. This specimen comes from a study of blood T cell repertoires in COVID-19. Overall study: The study drew acute and convalescent COVID-19 samples from the United States, Italy and Spain. PBMCs, B-cell-depleted T cells, or T cells were the source of the cDNA or gDNA that made up the material.

V was shortened by 4 bases and J by 2 bases, with 14 bases between the two germline ends. The CDR3 length is 15 residues. CDR1 MGHDK and CDR2 SYGVNS come from the germline V gene. This sequence originates from a woman in her fifties or sixties with acute or convalescent COVID-19. Sequencing was carried out using peripheral blood. V and J are TRBV25-1 and TRBJ1-2, with D possibly matching TRBD1 (6 bases). CDR3 loop: CASSAADRLNYGYTF. The DNA of the CDR3 is TGTGCCAGCAGTGCCGCGGACAGACTAAACTATGGCTACACCTTC.